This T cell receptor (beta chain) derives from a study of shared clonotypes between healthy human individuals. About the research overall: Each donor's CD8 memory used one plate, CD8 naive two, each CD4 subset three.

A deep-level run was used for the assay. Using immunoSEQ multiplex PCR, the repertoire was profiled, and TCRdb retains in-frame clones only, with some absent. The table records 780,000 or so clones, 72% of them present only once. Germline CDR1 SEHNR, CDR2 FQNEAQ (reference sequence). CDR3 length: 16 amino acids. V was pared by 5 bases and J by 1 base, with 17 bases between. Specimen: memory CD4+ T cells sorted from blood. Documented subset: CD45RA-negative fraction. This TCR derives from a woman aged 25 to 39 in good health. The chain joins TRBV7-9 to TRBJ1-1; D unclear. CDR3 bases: TGTGCCAGCAGCCCGGCCCTCGGTCGGGAGAACACTGAAGCTTTCTTT. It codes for CASSPALGRENTEAFF. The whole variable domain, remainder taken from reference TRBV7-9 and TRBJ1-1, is DTGVSQNPRHKITKRGQNVTFRCDPISEHNRLYWYRQTLGQGPEFLTYFQNEAQLEKSRLLSDRFSAERPKGSFSTLEIQRTEQGDSAMYLCASSPALGRENTEAFFGQGTRLTVV.